This T cell receptor (beta chain) was retrieved from a study of technical replicates of blood from a few donors. Some clones are missing from TCRdb's copy, which holds only in-frame ones; the method was immunoSEQ multiplex PCR. The sample lists 60,000 to 80,000 clones, around nine tenths occurring once. This receptor was taken from a human donor in good health. Some clones in this sample may be carry-over from other donors' samples. What was sequenced was PBMCs.

CDR3 in amino acids: CASSLTRDGGVLTF. The CDR3 nucleotides read TGTGCCAGCAGCTTAACCCGGGACGGGGGCGTCCTGACTTTC. The genes are TRBV7-2 and TRBJ2-6; D perhaps matches TRBD2 (6 bases). This CDR3 contains 14 residues. Trimming took 2 bases from V and 12 from J, leaving 14 bases between them. Germline CDR1 and CDR2: SGHTA and FQGNSA. The complete variable domain, with remaining parts taken from reference TRBV7-2 and TRBJ2-6, reads GAGVSQSPSNKVTEKGKDVELRCDPISGHTALYWYRQSLGQGLEFLIYFQGNSAPDKSGLPSDRFSAERTGGSVSTLTIQRTQQEDSAVYLCASSLTRDGGVLTFGAGSRLTVL.